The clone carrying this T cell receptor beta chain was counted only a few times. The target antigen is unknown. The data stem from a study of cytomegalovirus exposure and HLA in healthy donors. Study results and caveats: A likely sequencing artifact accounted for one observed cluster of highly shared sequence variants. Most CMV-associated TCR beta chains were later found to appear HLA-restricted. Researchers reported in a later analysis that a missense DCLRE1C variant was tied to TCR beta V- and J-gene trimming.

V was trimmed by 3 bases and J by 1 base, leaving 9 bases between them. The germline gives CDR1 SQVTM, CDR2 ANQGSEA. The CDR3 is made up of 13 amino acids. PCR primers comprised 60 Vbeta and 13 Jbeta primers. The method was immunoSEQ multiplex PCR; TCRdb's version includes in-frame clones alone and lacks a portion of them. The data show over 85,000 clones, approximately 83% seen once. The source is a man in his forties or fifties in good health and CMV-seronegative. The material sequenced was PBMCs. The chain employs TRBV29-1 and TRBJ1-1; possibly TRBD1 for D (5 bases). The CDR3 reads CSVDTGGNTEAFF. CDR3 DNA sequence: TGCAGCGTTGATACGGGGGGGAACACTGAAGCTTTCTTT.